Each of the 30 T cell receptor beta chains below was sequenced from the same sample in a study of blood T cell repertoires in COVID-19. Assay used: immunoSEQ multiplex PCR; TCRdb lists only in-frame clones, some missing. The table includes 380,000 or so clones, more than 80% detected once. Sequencing input: peripheral blood. The receptor source for this set is a man aged 40-55 years with acute or convalescent COVID-19.

V is TRBV5-1 and J is TRBJ1-2, with D unresolved. This CDR3 is built from 15 residues. The V gene's germline CDR1 is SGHRS and CDR2 YFSETQ. The V end was cut by 3 bases, the J end by 5 bases, with 17 bases between. In DNA, the CDR3 is TGCGCCAGCAGCTCCTCGGCCGGGTCGGCGTATGGCTACACCTTC. The encoded protein is CASSSSAGSAYGYTF. The full variable domain, rest sourced from reference TRBV5-1 and TRBJ1-2, is KAGVTQTPRYLIKTRGQQVTLSCSPISGHRSVSWYQQTPGQGLQFLFEYFSETQRNKGNFPGRFSGRQFSNSRSEMNVSTLELGDSALYLCASSSSAGSAYGYTFGSGTRLTVV.

There are many counts of this clone. The chain employs TRBV4-3 and TRBJ1-2, with 7 bases identical to TRBD1. The CDR3 has 13 amino acids. Trimming cost V 3 bases and J 6 bases; bases outside gene matches: 4. Germline CDR1 and CDR2: LGHNA and YSLEER. The CDR3 sequence is CASSHETGNGYTF. DNA of the CDR3: TGCGCCAGCAGCCATGAGACAGGGAATGGCTACACCTTC.

The J gene is TRBJ1-5, the V gene TRBV28; perhaps TRBD1 as D (5 bases). Germline lookup yields CDR1 MDHEN and CDR2 SYDVKM. With 5 bases removed from V and 1 base from J, the gap between germline ends came to 15 bases. The CDR3 sequence is 16 residues long. The DNA for the CDR3 is TGTGCCAGCAGTGCCGCCGGGACTGGGAGCAATCAGCCCCAGCATTTT. Its protein product is CASSAAGTGSNQPQHF.

The J gene is TRBJ2-2, the V gene TRBV6-2 or TRBV6-3; TRBD1 matches at 7 bases. This CDR3 is 15 amino acids long. Trimming removed 6 bases from V and 2 bases from J; junction bases left unmatched: 6. In germline, CDR1 is MNHEY, CDR2 SVGEGT. The CDR3 nucleotides read TGTGCCAGCAGCCCCGGGACAGACAACACCGGGGAGCTGTTTTTT. Its protein is CASSPGTDNTGELFF.

This clone appeared once. The chain combines TRBV11-2 with TRBJ1-2; TRBD1 matches 8 bases. In germline, CDR1 is SGHAT, CDR2 FQNNGV. The CDR3 covers 18 residues. Unmatched junction bases numbered 15, after V lost 6 bases and J lost 0 bases. Written as DNA, the CDR3 is TGTGCCAGCAGTCCAACGGCGGGACAGGAGATTACTAACTATGGCTACACCTTC. Translated: CASSPTAGQEITNYGYTF.

This sequence joins TRBV5-5 and TRBJ2-7; 10 bases fit TRBD1. Trimming at V came to 2 bases and at J to 6 bases, leaving 8 bases not matched to a gene. Germline V lookup: CDR1 SGHKS, CDR2 YYEKEE (reference sequence). The CDR3 length is 15 residues. This CDR3 reads CASSLATGGLSEQYF. In DNA, the CDR3 is TGTGCCAGCAGCTTAGCGACAGGGGGCTTAAGCGAGCAGTACTTC.

The chain couples TRBV5-6 to TRBJ1-2; 7 bases agree with TRBD1. The CDR3 spans 14 residues. Germline-derived CDR1 and CDR2 are SGHDT and YYEEEE. After removal of 0 bases from V and 7 bases from J, the junction contained 6 bases not matched to a gene. The CDR3 sequence: CASSLAARGFGYTF. The DNA for the CDR3 is TGTGCCAGCAGCTTGGCCGCCAGGGGGTTTGGCTACACCTTC.

V and J are TRBV27 and TRBJ1-2, with 7 nucleotides matching TRBD1. CDR1 MNHEY and CDR2 SMNVEV come from the germline V gene (reference sequence). Trimming removed 3 bases from V and 2 bases from J; junction bases left unmatched: 3. This CDR3 comprises 14 residues. The CDR3 nucleotides are TGTGCCAGCAGTTTTTGGGGACAGAACTATGGCTACACCTTC. Residues: CASSFWGQNYGYTF.

The chain carries TRBV5-8 and TRBJ2-1; 14 positions match TRBD2. CDR1 SGHTS and CDR2 YDEGEE come from the germline V gene. This CDR3 has 17 amino acids. Trimming took 4 bases from V and 4 from J; bases not matched to a gene: 7. CDR3 nucleotides: TGTGCCAGCAGCGCGTCCGGGACTAGCGGGGGTTACAATGAGCAGTTCTTC. Translating it yields CASSASGTSGGYNEQFF. Supplemented by reference TRBV5-8 and TRBJ2-1, the full variable domain reads EAGVTQSPTHLIKTRGQQATLRCSPISGHTSVYWYQQALGLGLQFLLWYDEGEERNRGNFPPRFSGRQFPNYSSELNVNALELEDSALYLCASSASGTSGGYNEQFFGPGTRLTVL.

The chain has TRBV6-5 and TRBJ2-7; TRBD1 agrees at 7 bases. V shed 5 bases, J shed 2 bases, and the junction held 6 bases outside the gene matches. Looked up from germline, CDR1 is MNHEY and CDR2 is SVGAGI. The CDR3 is 14 residues long. The CDR3 here is CASSPGQAAYEQYF. CDR3 bases: TGTGCCAGCAGTCCAGGACAGGCGGCCTACGAGCAGTACTTC.

This clone was detected only a few times. The CDR3, as DNA: TGTGCCAGCAGCTTGGGTCAGGGGTTAGGCTACACCTTC. Protein sequence: CASSLGQGLGYTF. This chain joins TRBV5-4 and TRBJ1-2, with a possible D match to TRBD1 (6 bases). There are 13 residues in the CDR3. V was cut by 0 bases and J by 8 bases, with 11 bases left in between. CDR1 SGHNT and CDR2 YYREEE come from the germline V gene (reference sequence).

The chain joins TRBV27 to TRBJ2-3, with 7 bases lining up with TRBD2. V lost 5 bases and J lost 3; bases outside the gene matches: 8. CDR1 and CDR2 from the germline V gene are MNHEY and SMNVEV (reference sequence). The CDR3 covers 15 residues. The CDR3 DNA reads as TGTGCCAGCAGTCCAGGACTAGGTGTAACAGATACGCAGTATTTT. Its protein product is CASSPGLGVTDTQYF.

The chain recombines TRBV7-2 with TRBJ2-1, with TRBD2 identical over 13 bases. The length of the CDR3 is 14 residues. The V segment lost 5 bases and the J segment 7 bases; nucleotides outside the gene matches: 2. Per the germline V gene, CDR1 is SGHTA and CDR2 is FQGNSA. The CDR3 sequence: CASSILAGGNEQFF. The CDR3, as DNA: TGTGCCAGCAGCATACTAGCGGGGGGGAATGAGCAGTTCTTC.

The rearrangement joins TRBV29-1 to TRBJ2-7, with 9 bases aligning to TRBD1. Germline V gives CDR1 SQVTM, CDR2 ANQGSEA. CDR3 length: 13 residues. Trimming cost V 5 bases and J 2 bases; bases outside gene matches: 4. CDR3 in amino acids: CSVRTGETYEQYF. The DNA for the CDR3 is TGCAGCGTTCGGACAGGGGAAACCTACGAGCAGTACTTC.

J is TRBJ2-7 and V is TRBV5-4, with 10 bases matching TRBD1. Losses at the gene ends were 3 bases for V and 2 bases for J; bases not matched to a gene: 5. The germline V gene encodes CDR1 SGHNT and CDR2 YYREEE (reference sequence). The CDR3 extends over 15 amino acids. In DNA form, the CDR3 reads TGTGCCAGCAGCTCCGGGACAGGGGTTACCTACGAGCAGTACTTC. Amino acid sequence: CASSSGTGVTYEQYF.

The rearrangement uses TRBV3-1 (or the pseudogene TRBV3-2) and TRBJ2-2, with a weak D call TRBD1 (7 bases). With 4 bases removed from V and 6 bases from J, the gap between germline ends came to 18 bases. CDR1 and CDR2 (germline): LGHDT, YNNKEL (reference sequence). The CDR3 runs to 16 residues. This CDR3 is CASSPEGQGGSGELFF. In DNA form, the CDR3 reads TGTGCCAGCAGCCCAGAAGGGCAGGGGGGATCCGGGGAGCTGTTTTTT.

The chain is built from TRBV6-5 and TRBJ1-1; D gene ambiguous. V lost 0 bases and J 1 base, leaving 9 bases between the germline ends. This CDR3 contains 15 residues. Germline V gene data show CDR1 as MNHEY and CDR2 as SVGAGI. The CDR3 loop reads CASSYSGSKNTEAFF. In DNA, the CDR3 is TGTGCCAGCAGTTACTCGGGCAGTAAGAACACTGAAGCTTTCTTT.

The chain has TRBV10-3 and TRBJ1-4; D uncertain. The CDR3 extends over 16 amino acids. V shed 0 bases and J shed 0 bases, with 8 bases lying between them. The germline V gene has CDR1 ENHRY and CDR2 SYGVKD. The CDR3: CAISESRETTNEKLFF. CDR3 nucleotides: TGTGCCATCAGTGAGTCGAGGGAAACAACTAATGAAAAACTGTTTTTT.

The chain combines TRBV4-3 with TRBJ1-5, with a tentative D call TRBD1 (5 bases). This CDR3 comprises 15 residues. Trimming left V 3 bases short and J 6 bases short, with 15 bases between. Germline CDR1 and CDR2: LGHNA and YSLEER. For the CDR3, the DNA is TGCGCCAGCAGCCAGTCCGGGGGGGGAGGTCAGCCCCAGCATTTT. It is translated as CASSQSGGGGQPQHF.

The chain links TRBV7-9 to TRBJ2-5; D call uncertain. V was pared by 5 bases and J by 4 bases, with 14 bases between. Germline V lookup: CDR1 SEHNR, CDR2 FQNEAQ (reference sequence). This CDR3 contains 14 residues. The CDR3 spells CASSPPGSIETQYF. CDR3 nucleotide sequence: TGTGCCAGCAGCCCGCCGGGTAGTATAGAGACCCAGTACTTC.

As concerns this clone: This specimen includes other DNA sequences encoding the same CDR3. V usage is TRBV3-1 (or the pseudogene TRBV3-2) and J usage is TRBJ2-6, with D unclear. The CDR3 loop spans 15 amino acids. Trimming left V 0 bases short and J 1 base short, with 4 bases between. Germline-derived CDR1 and CDR2 are LGHDT and YNNKEL (reference sequence). The CDR3: CASSQDSSGANVLTF. The DNA for the CDR3 is TGTGCCAGCAGCCAAGATAGTTCTGGGGCCAACGTCCTGACTTTC.

This chain uses TRBV2 with TRBJ1-2; D unclear. Trimming shortened V by 5 bases and J by 8 bases, and 15 bases separated the two germline ends. The CDR3 spans 13 residues. Germline V CDR1 and CDR2: SNHLY, FYNNEI. The CDR3 DNA sequence: TGTGCCAGCAGTTTTGACACGGTAGTCGGCTACACCTTC. Amino acid sequence: CASSFDTVVGYTF.

The rearrangement links TRBV3-1 (or the pseudogene TRBV3-2) to TRBJ2-7, with 7 bases fitting TRBD2. The germline V gene encodes CDR1 LGHDT and CDR2 YNNKEL (reference sequence). The CDR3 consists of 14 residues. J was trimmed by 2 bases and V by 2 bases; bases with no gene match: 3. CDR3: CASSQQGLTYEQYF. The CDR3 DNA follows: TGTGCCAGCAGCCAACAGGGACTAACCTACGAGCAGTACTTC.

J is TRBJ2-1 and V is TRBV15; D not resolved. V shed 0 bases and J shed 7 bases, with 4 bases lying between them. The germline V gene encodes CDR1 LNHNV and CDR2 YYDKDF (reference sequence). The CDR3 contains 12 residues. For the CDR3, the DNA is TGTGCCACCAGCAGAGATGAGAATGAGCAGTTCTTC. Protein sequence: CATSRDENEQFF.

This clone was counted many times. This chain links TRBV15 with TRBJ2-7; 12 nucleotides line up with TRBD2. This CDR3 is 16 amino acids long. Looked up from germline, CDR1 is LNHNV and CDR2 is YYDKDF (reference sequence). V lost 0 bases, J lost 4 bases, and 4 bases stayed unmatched. DNA of the CDR3: TGTGCCACCAGCAGAGATAGGGGACTAGCGGGTTACGAGCAGTACTTC. It codes for CATSRDRGLAGYEQYF.

This clone was recorded once. The chain is built from TRBV27 and TRBJ2-1; 9 bases fit TRBD1. Losses at the gene ends were 4 bases for V and 9 bases for J; bases not matched to a gene: 7. Germline-derived CDR1 and CDR2 are MNHEY and SMNVEV (reference sequence). CDR3 length: 14 residues. The CDR3 reads CASSWDREWGEQFF. The DNA for the CDR3 is TGTGCCAGCAGTTGGGACAGGGAATGGGGTGAGCAGTTCTTC.

The chain uses TRBV29-1 and TRBJ2-1, with 7 positions matching TRBD2. The germline V gene has CDR1 SQVTM and CDR2 ANQGSEA. The CDR3 contains 11 residues. V shed 4 bases and J 9 bases; nucleotides not matched to a gene: 3. Here the CDR3 reads CSVGGGFEQFF. The CDR3 coding sequence is TGCAGCGTTGGGGGGGGATTTGAGCAGTTCTTC.

This chain links TRBV29-1 with TRBJ2-7; 11 bases line up with TRBD2. Trimming at V came to 4 bases and at J to 6 bases, leaving 8 bases not matched to a gene. Germline CDR1 SQVTM, CDR2 ANQGSEA. The CDR3 loop spans 14 amino acids. This CDR3 is CSVAVLAGAREQYF. In DNA form, the CDR3 reads TGCAGCGTTGCAGTACTAGCGGGAGCCCGCGAGCAGTACTTC.

The J gene is TRBJ1-2, the V gene TRBV19; D possibly corresponds to TRBD1 (6 bases). Trimming took off 5 bases at V and 4 bases at J, with 11 bases between the two ends. The CDR3 totals 13 residues. The germline V gene has CDR1 LNHDA and CDR2 SQIVND (reference sequence). DNA for the CDR3: TGTGCCAGTAGTTCGGACAGTGGCTATGGCTACACCTTC. Its protein product is CASSSDSGYGYTF.

The chain carries TRBV21-1 and TRBJ2-1; the D call of TRBD2 is as the table states it, not checked on the DNA. TRBV21-1 is a known pseudogene. The length of the CDR3 is 17 residues. The CDR3 region is CASSKGSSGSSYNEQFF. CDR3 DNA sequence: TGTGCCAGCAGCAAAGGGTCTAGCGGGAGTTCCTACAATGAGCAGTTCTTC.